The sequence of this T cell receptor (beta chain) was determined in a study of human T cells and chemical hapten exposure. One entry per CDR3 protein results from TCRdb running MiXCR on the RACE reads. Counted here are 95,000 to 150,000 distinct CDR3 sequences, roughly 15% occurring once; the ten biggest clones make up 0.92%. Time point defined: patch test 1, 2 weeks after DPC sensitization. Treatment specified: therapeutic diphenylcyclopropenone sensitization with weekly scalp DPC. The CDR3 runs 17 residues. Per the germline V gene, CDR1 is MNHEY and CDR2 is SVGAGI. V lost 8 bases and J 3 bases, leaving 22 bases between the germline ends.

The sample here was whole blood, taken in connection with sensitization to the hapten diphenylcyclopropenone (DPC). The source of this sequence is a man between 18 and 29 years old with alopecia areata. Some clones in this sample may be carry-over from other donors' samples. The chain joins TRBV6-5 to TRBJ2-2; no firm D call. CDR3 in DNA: TGTGCCAGCGGAATTATCTTGACATGGGCCGACACCGGGGAGCTGTTTTTT. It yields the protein CASGIILTWADTGELFF.